This T cell receptor beta chain is from a study of CD8 T cells in Susac syndrome. Trimming left V 0 bases short and J 5 bases short, with 13 bases between. The CDR3 has 15 residues. CDR1 is LGHDT, CDR2 YNNKEL, per germline (reference sequence). It was with random hexamers that about 0.45 to 1 ug RNA was reverse transcribed. Each CDR3 protein is one row after TCRdb ran MiXCR on the immunoSEQ multiplex PCR reads. This sample yields about 140,000 distinct CDR3 sequences, of which roughly 94% are seen a single time; 0.13% to 0.15% belongs to the top ten. This sequence was found in a human donor with Susac syndrome. Sequencing used CD4+ T cells from PBMCs. The chain links TRBV3-1 to TRBJ2-5; unclear D gene. The CDR3 loop is CASSQDRVIGETQYF. The CDR3 DNA is TGTGCCAGCAGCCAAGATCGGGTGATCGGGGAGACCCAGTACTTC.